This entry features one T cell receptor (beta chain) sequence. This record belongs to a study of cytomegalovirus exposure and HLA in healthy donors. The germline V gene has CDR1 SGHRS and CDR2 YFSETQ. This CDR3 contains 15 residues. Trimming at V came to 4 bases and at J to 2 bases, leaving 4 bases not matched to a gene. Amplification used 60 Vbeta primers and 13 Jbeta primers. Only in-frame clones appear in the TCRdb table, and some are missing; sequencing was by immunoSEQ multiplex PCR. The top ten clones hold approximately 4.8% of a sample with about 190,000 clones, about four fifths of them seen once.

Sequencing was done on a sample of PBMCs. The rearrangement uses TRBV5-1 and TRBJ1-4; 8 bases fit TRBD1. This receptor was identified in a man younger than 45 in good health and CMV-seropositive. CDR3 sequence: CASSARTGTNEKLFF. CDR3 in DNA: TGCGCCAGCAGCGCCAGGACAGGGACTAATGAAAAACTGTTTTTT.